Below, 2 T cell receptor beta chains from the same sample are listed, as sequenced in a study of blood T cell repertoires in COVID-19. Assay used: immunoSEQ multiplex PCR; TCRdb lists only in-frame clones, some missing. The sample holds approximately 480,000 clones, nearly 90% seen once. The material sequenced was peripheral blood. The receptors here all came from a man aged 18 to 30 with COVID-19, enrolled during active disease.

The V call is TRBV7-9, the J call TRBJ2-2; D gene ambiguous. Germline assignment: CDR1 SEHNR and CDR2 FQNEAQ (reference sequence). There are 13 residues in the CDR3. V was trimmed by 5 bases and J by 1 base, leaving 5 bases between them. This CDR3 is CASSTVNTGELFF. The CDR3, as DNA: TGTGCCAGCAGCACGGTGAACACCGGGGAGCTGTTTTTT.

The chain is built from TRBV11-3 and TRBJ1-2; TRBD1 agrees at 9 bases. V lost 5 bases, J lost 2 bases, and 6 bases stayed unmatched. The CDR3 has 15 amino acids. In germline, CDR1 is SGHNT, CDR2 YENEEA. The CDR3 sequence: CASSPGQGSNYGYTF. The CDR3 DNA follows: TGTGCCAGCAGCCCGGGACAGGGATCCAACTATGGCTACACCTTC.